Each of the 13 T cell receptor beta chains below was sequenced from the same sample in a study of T cell changes during pregnancy in multiple sclerosis. Data came from immunoSEQ multiplex PCR; TCRdb stores just in-frame clones and leaves some out. This table holds about 55,000 clones, 85% to 95% found once. The sequencing here drew on CD8+ T cells from peripheral blood mononuclear cells, taken in the third trimester of pregnancy. Receptors were obtained from a female donor with multiple sclerosis, enrolled in a pregnancy study.

This clone was observed once. The chain couples TRBV28 to TRBJ2-3, with TRBD1 matching 8 bases. J was trimmed by 0 bases and V by 6 bases; bases with no gene match: 14. In germline, CDR1 is MDHEN, CDR2 SYDVKM. The CDR3 sequence is 18 residues long. In DNA, the CDR3 is TGTGCCAGCAGGCCGACAGGGGAGTGGGCTATCAGCACAGATACGCAGTATTTT. Protein sequence: CASRPTGEWAISTDTQYF.

V is TRBV4-2 and J is TRBJ2-1, with D possibly being TRBD1 (5 bases). CDR1 and CDR2 (germline): LGHNA, YNFKEQ. Trimming took 0 bases from V and 3 from J, leaving 18 bases between them. This CDR3 region has 18 residues. The CDR3 DNA follows: TGTGCCAGCAGCCAAGACCATCCTCCCAGGGCGGTCTACAATGAGCAGTTCTTC. Protein product: CASSQDHPPRAVYNEQFF.

The V call is TRBV28, the J call TRBJ2-2; TRBD1 agrees at 10 bases. Losses at the gene ends were 10 bases for V and 5 bases for J; bases not matched to a gene: 7. The CDR3 is made up of 14 amino acids. Germline V gene sequence: CDR1 MDHEN, CDR2 SYDVKM. The CDR3 nucleotides read TGTGCCACCCTCGGGACAGGGGAAACCGGGGAGCTGTTTTTT. Translated: CATLGTGETGELFF.

This clone is deemed medium-sized. The chain uses TRBV10-3 and TRBJ2-7, with TRBD1 as a possible D gene (6 bases). V was pared by 7 bases and J by 1 base, with 11 bases between. Germline assignment: CDR1 ENHRY and CDR2 SYGVKD. The CDR3 length is 13 residues. The CDR3: CAITSDRSYEQYF. The CDR3 coding sequence is TGTGCCATCACGTCTGACAGGTCCTACGAGCAGTACTTC.

The chain employs TRBV14 and TRBJ2-1; a weak D match, TRBD1 (6 bases). The germline CDR1 and CDR2 sequences are SGHDN and FVKESK. Trimming stripped 3 bases from V and 9 bases from J, with 12 bases between. This CDR3 is built from 13 residues. CDR3 in amino acids: CASSQLQGGEQFF. DNA of the CDR3: TGTGCCAGCAGCCAGTTACAGGGTGGTGAGCAGTTCTTC.

The rearrangement joins TRBV4-1 to TRBJ2-7; 9 nucleotides align to TRBD2. V lost 4 bases and J lost 4; bases outside the gene matches: 8. Germline V lookup: CDR1 MGHRA, CDR2 YSYEKL. The CDR3 runs 15 residues. CDR3 region: CASSLPTSGVYEQYF. As DNA, the CDR3 is TGCGCCAGCAGCCTTCCGACTAGCGGAGTTTACGAGCAGTACTTC.

CDR3 nucleotides: TGTGCCTGGAGTAGTACAGGGGGCCCTGAAGCTTTCTTT. Its translation is CAWSSTGGPEAFF. The chain employs TRBV30 and TRBJ1-1, with TRBD1 matching 9 bases. The trim removed 2 bases at V and 6 bases at J, leaving 4 bases unmatched. In germline, CDR1 is GTSNPN, CDR2 SVGIG (reference sequence). The CDR3 is 13 amino acids. The full variable domain, its missing parts supplied by reference TRBV30 and TRBJ1-1, is SQTIHQWPATLVQPVGSPLSLECTVEGTSNPNLYWYRQAAGRGLQLLFYSVGIGQISSEVPQNLSASRPQDRQFILSSKKLLLSDSGFYLCAWSSTGGPEAFFGQGTRLTVV.

This chain uses TRBV19 with TRBJ2-7; 7 bases line up with TRBD2. From germline, CDR1 is LNHDA and CDR2 SQIVND (reference sequence). V trimming: 5 bases; J trimming: 7 bases; junction bases outside the gene matches: 26. There are 19 residues in the CDR3. CDR3 in DNA: TGTGCCAGTAGTGGATCCGCGGGAGAGGTCGGATGGGGTAATAGAGAGCAGTACTTC. Translated: CASSGSAGEVGWGNREQYF.

This clone is a singleton in its sample. The rearrangement uses TRBV6-4 and TRBJ2-3; 9 bases match TRBD2. CDR3 length: 15 residues. Trimming removed 2 bases from V and 3 bases from J; junction bases left unmatched: 3. The germline gives CDR1 MRHNA, CDR2 SNTAGT. CDR3 nucleotides: TGTGCCAGCAGTGACGGAGCGGGAGGTACAGATACGCAGTATTTT. Its protein is CASSDGAGGTDTQYF.

The chain has TRBV4-1 and TRBJ2-2; D possibly corresponds to TRBD2 (6 bases). V lost 4 bases to trimming and J lost 1 base, with 13 bases between them. The CDR3 runs 16 residues. Per the germline V gene, CDR1 is MGHRA and CDR2 is YSYEKL. The CDR3 sequence is CASSLLGSGNTGELFF. CDR3 DNA: TGCGCCAGCAGCCTCTTGGGTAGCGGGAACACCGGGGAGCTGTTTTTT.

This chain uses TRBV7-9 with TRBJ2-7; possible D gene TRBD2, 6 bases. Germline V gene sequence: CDR1 SEHNR, CDR2 FQNEAQ (reference sequence). V was trimmed by 3 bases and J by 0 bases, leaving 18 bases between them. This CDR3 has 17 amino acids. CDR3 loop: CASSFIQSPEGSYEQYF. The CDR3 DNA reads as TGTGCCAGCAGCTTTATCCAGTCGCCGGAGGGCTCCTACGAGCAGTACTTC. Supplemented by reference TRBV7-9 and TRBJ2-7, the full variable domain reads DTGVSQNPRHKITKRGQNVTFRCDPISEHNRLYWYRQTLGQGPEFLTYFQNEAQLEKSRLLSDRFSAERPKGSFSTLEIQRTEQGDSAMYLCASSFIQSPEGSYEQYFGPGTRLTVT.

CDR3 in DNA: TGTGCCAGCAGCTTAGGTACACCCTACGAGCAGTACTTC. Residues: CASSLGTPYEQYF. This sequence joins TRBV7-9 and TRBJ2-7, with no clear D. Trimming left V 1 base short and J 2 bases short, with 6 bases between. CDR3 size: 13 residues. In germline, CDR1 is SEHNR, CDR2 FQNEAQ (reference sequence).

The V and J genes are TRBV11-2 and TRBJ1-3, with a weak D call TRBD1 (5 bases). The V end lost 1 base, the J end lost 1 base, and 11 bases lay between the germline ends. The CDR3 covers 16 residues. Germline CDR1 reads SGHAT; CDR2 reads FQNNGV. Here the CDR3 reads CASSLAPTESGNTIYF. DNA for the CDR3: TGTGCCAGCAGCTTAGCCCCGACAGAATCTGGAAACACCATATATTTT.